This T cell receptor (beta chain) was obtained from a study of STAT3 mutations in large granular lymphocyte leukemia. Turning to the study itself: Roughly two fifths of treated T-LGLL patients showed hematologic response to immunosuppression.

The protocol was immunoSEQ multiplex PCR, while the TCRdb copy is restricted to in-frame clones and leaves out a portion. The data contain 2,300 or so clones, roughly 45% of them singletons. This CDR3 is 14 amino acids long. V was shortened by 4 bases and J by 7 bases, with 14 bases between the two germline ends. The germline V gene has CDR1 SEHNR and CDR2 FQNEAQ (reference sequence). About this clone itself: Its antigen is not identified.

Study-wide results and limits: Every T-LGLL patient had at least one immunodominant TCRbeta clonotype.

This TCR was recovered from a man aged 60 to 75 with T-cell large granular lymphocyte leukemia. Some clones in this sample may be carry-over from other donors' samples. The specimen sequenced was peripheral blood mononuclear cells. The chain joins TRBV7-9 to TRBJ1-5, with D tentatively TRBD1 (5 bases). In DNA, the CDR3 is TGTGCCAGCAGCTCCATCAGGGCGGGACAGCCCCAGCATTTT. Protein product: CASSSIRAGQPQHF.